The table lists the clone carrying this TCR beta chain with a few counts. The data belong to a study of cytomegalovirus exposure and HLA in healthy donors. The CDR3 loop spans 14 amino acids. Germline values: CDR1 MNHNY, CDR2 SVGAGI (reference sequence). Between the trimmed V and J ends, which lost 0 bases and 4 bases, there was a span of 7 bases. The primer mix had 60 Vbeta and 13 Jbeta primers. Produced via immunoSEQ multiplex PCR; TCRdb's table is partial and in-frame only. The repertoire holds about 190,000 clones, with roughly 80% as singletons. This rearrangement joins TRBV6-6 to TRBJ1-3, with unresolved D. The receptor was isolated from a woman under 30 in good health and CMV-seronegative. Material: PBMCs. CDR3 sequence reads: CASSYSSGGNTIYF. The CDR3 DNA reads as TGTGCCAGCAGTTACTCGAGCGGGGGAAACACCATATATTTT.